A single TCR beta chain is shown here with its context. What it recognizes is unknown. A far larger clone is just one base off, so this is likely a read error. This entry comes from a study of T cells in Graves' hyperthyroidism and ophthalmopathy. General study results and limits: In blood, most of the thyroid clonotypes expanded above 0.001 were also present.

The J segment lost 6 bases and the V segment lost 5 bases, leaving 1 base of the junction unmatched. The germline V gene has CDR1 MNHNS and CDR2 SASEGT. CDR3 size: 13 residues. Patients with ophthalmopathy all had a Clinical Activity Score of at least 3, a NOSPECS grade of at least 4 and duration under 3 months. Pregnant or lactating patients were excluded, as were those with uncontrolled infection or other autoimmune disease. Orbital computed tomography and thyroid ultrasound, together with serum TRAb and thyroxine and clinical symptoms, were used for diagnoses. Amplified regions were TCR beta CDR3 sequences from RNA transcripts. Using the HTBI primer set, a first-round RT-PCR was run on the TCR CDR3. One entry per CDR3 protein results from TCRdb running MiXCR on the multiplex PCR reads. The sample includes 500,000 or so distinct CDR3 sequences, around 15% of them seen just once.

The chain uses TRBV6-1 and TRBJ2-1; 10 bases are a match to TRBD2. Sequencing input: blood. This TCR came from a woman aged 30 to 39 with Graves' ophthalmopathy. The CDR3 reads CASSRTSGNEQFF. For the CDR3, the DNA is TGTGCCAGCAGTCGGACTAGCGGCAATGAGCAGTTCTTC.